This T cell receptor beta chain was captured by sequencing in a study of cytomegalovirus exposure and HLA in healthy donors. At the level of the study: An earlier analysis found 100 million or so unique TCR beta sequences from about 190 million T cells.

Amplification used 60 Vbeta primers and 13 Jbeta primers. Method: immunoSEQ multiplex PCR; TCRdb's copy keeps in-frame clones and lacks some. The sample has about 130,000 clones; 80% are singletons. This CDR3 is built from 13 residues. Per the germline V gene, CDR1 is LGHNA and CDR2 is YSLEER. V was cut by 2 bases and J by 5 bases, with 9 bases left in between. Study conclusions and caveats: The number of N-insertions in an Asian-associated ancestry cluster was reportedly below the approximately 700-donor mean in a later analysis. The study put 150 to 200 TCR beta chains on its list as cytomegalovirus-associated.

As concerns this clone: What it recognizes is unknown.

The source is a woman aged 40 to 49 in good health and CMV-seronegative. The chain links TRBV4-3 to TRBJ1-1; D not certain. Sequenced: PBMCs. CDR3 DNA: TGCGCCAGCAGCCAAATGAGAGGGACTGAAGCTTTCTTT. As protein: CASSQMRGTEAFF.